The 19 T cell receptor beta chains below all came from one sample that was sequenced in a study of shared clonotypes between healthy human individuals. Here immunoSEQ multiplex PCR was the method, and the copy in TCRdb shows in-frame clones only, minus some. The sample contains approximately 1.5 million clones, approximately 98.5% of which appear only once. The source material was naive CD4+ T cells sorted from blood. Subset described: CD45RA+ positively selected. These receptors were collected from a man aged 25 to 45 in good health.

This chain links TRBV5-6 with TRBJ1-5, with TRBD1 matching 8 bases. The germline CDR1 and CDR2 sequences are SGHDT and YYEEEE. The CDR3 loop spans 15 amino acids. Losses at the gene ends were 2 bases for V and 6 bases for J; bases not matched to a gene: 7. The CDR3 region is CASSFGQGGGQPQHF. In DNA form, the CDR3 reads TGTGCCAGCAGCTTCGGACAGGGTGGGGGTCAGCCCCAGCATTTT.

This clone appeared a few times. V and J are TRBV6-5 and TRBJ2-3; no firm D call. This CDR3 contains 15 residues. Per germline, CDR1 MNHEY and CDR2 SVGAGI. V lost 1 base and J 1 base, leaving 9 bases between the germline ends. The CDR3, as DNA: TGTGCCAGCAGTTACTTCGGGCAGGGCACAGATACGCAGTATTTT. Translation gives CASSYFGQGTDTQYF.

The V and J genes are TRBV7-2 and TRBJ2-3, with 9 bases aligning to TRBD1. Per the germline V gene, CDR1 is SGHTA and CDR2 is FQGNSA. Germline trimming cut 3 bases from V and 4 bases from J; bases unmatched to any gene: 5. The CDR3 spans 15 residues. CDR3 sequence reads: CASSFNRGRPDTQYF. For the CDR3, the DNA is TGTGCCAGCAGCTTTAACAGGGGGCGCCCAGATACGCAGTATTTT.

The chain couples TRBV27 to TRBJ1-1; tentative D call: TRBD1 (5 bases). The CDR3 has 15 residues. The germline V gene encodes CDR1 MNHEY and CDR2 SMNVEV (reference sequence). V shed 5 bases and J shed 1 base, with 14 bases lying between them. CDR3 loop: CASSSMLGTNTEAFF. The CDR3 DNA is TGTGCCAGCAGTAGTATGTTGGGGACGAACACTGAAGCTTTCTTT.

The V and J genes are TRBV11-3 and TRBJ2-7; 8 bases fit TRBD2. This CDR3 comprises 16 residues. In germline, CDR1 is SGHNT, CDR2 YENEEA. Trimming removed 5 bases from V and 1 base from J; junction bases left unmatched: 10. The CDR3 DNA reads as TGTGCCAGCAGCCCCTCGGGTAGCGGGAAATCCTACGAGCAGTACTTC. Translated: CASSPSGSGKSYEQYF.

The chain couples TRBV5-1 to TRBJ2-7, with 10 bases lining up with TRBD2. Germline assignment: CDR1 SGHRS and CDR2 YFSETQ. V lost 3 bases and J lost 3; bases outside the gene matches: 9. The CDR3 covers 16 residues. In DNA form, the CDR3 reads TGCGCCAGCAGCTGGGAATTAGCGGGAGGTTTCTACGAGCAGTACTTC. Protein sequence: CASSWELAGGFYEQYF.

The rearrangement joins TRBV19 to TRBJ2-7; perhaps TRBD1 as D (6 bases). V lost 9 bases, J lost 2 bases, and 14 bases lay in between. CDR1 is LNHDA, CDR2 SQIVND, per germline (reference sequence). The CDR3 consists of 13 residues. This CDR3 reads CASSGDGTYEQYF. In DNA, the CDR3 is TGTGCCAGCTCAGGGGACGGGACCTACGAGCAGTACTTC.

The J gene is TRBJ2-1, the V gene TRBV6-1; D ambiguous. Germline CDR1 reads MNHNS; CDR2 reads SASEGT. CDR3 length: 13 amino acids. Trimming shortened V by 5 bases and J by 0 bases, and 5 bases separated the two germline ends. The CDR3 region is CASSKSSYNEQFF. In nucleotides, the CDR3 is TGTGCCAGCAGTAAGAGCTCCTACAATGAGCAGTTCTTC.

The V gene is TRBV11-2, the J gene TRBJ1-1, with TRBD1 matching over 8 bases. The CDR3 has 15 residues. V lost 3 bases and J lost 10; bases outside the gene matches: 13. The V gene's germline CDR1 is SGHAT and CDR2 FQNNGV. CDR3 sequence (DNA): TGTGCCAGCAGCTTGACAGGACAGGGAGATTTGGGAGCTTTCTTT. This encodes CASSLTGQGDLGAFF.

The CDR3 DNA is TGTGCCAGCAGTTTATTGAGGACGGGAGAAGCTTTCTTT. Translating gives CASSLLRTGEAFF. The J gene is TRBJ1-1, the V gene TRBV28; D not certain. Trimming stripped 1 base from V and 8 bases from J, with 11 bases between. Germline CDR1 and CDR2: MDHEN and SYDVKM. This CDR3 is 13 amino acids long.

This rearrangement joins TRBV5-1 to TRBJ2-1; D call uncertain. Trimming shortened V by 6 bases and J by 8 bases, and 27 bases separated the two germline ends. In germline, CDR1 is SGHRS, CDR2 YFSETQ. The length of the CDR3 is 17 residues. The CDR3, as DNA: TGCGCCAGCATCCTTGGTCCATCCGGGCCCGAAGGGCATGAGCAGTTCTTC. This encodes CASILGPSGPEGHEQFF.

Turning to this clone: The identical CDR3 is also encoded by other nucleotide sequences in the sample. This sequence joins TRBV30 and TRBJ2-2; no reliable D call. This CDR3 region has 13 residues. With 2 bases removed from V and 0 bases from J, the gap between germline ends came to 4 bases. The V gene's germline CDR1 is GTSNPN and CDR2 SVGIG (reference sequence). The CDR3 protein is CAWSSSNTGELFF. As DNA, the CDR3 is TGTGCCTGGAGTTCTTCGAACACCGGGGAGCTGTTTTTT.

This chain uses TRBV5-6 with TRBJ2-3; TRBD2 agrees at 10 bases. The CDR3 has 15 residues. Germline V gives CDR1 SGHDT, CDR2 YYEEEE. V gave up 2 bases and J gave up 3 bases; unmatched junction bases: 3. The chain's CDR3 is CASSFTGLATDTQYF. The DNA of the CDR3 is TGTGCCAGCAGCTTCACGGGACTAGCGACAGATACGCAGTATTTT. Complete variable domain (other parts from reference TRBV5-6 and TRBJ2-3): DAGVTQSPTHLIKTRGQQVTLRCSPKSGHDTVSWYQQALGQGPQFIFQYYEEEERQRGNFPDRFSGHQFPNYSSELNVNALLLGDSALYLCASSFTGLATDTQYFGPGTRLTVL.

The rearrangement joins TRBV30 to TRBJ2-1, with 12 bases identical to TRBD2. The V gene's germline CDR1 is GTSNPN and CDR2 SVGIG (reference sequence). This CDR3 comprises 15 residues. V gave up 2 bases and J gave up 5 bases; unmatched junction bases: 4. The CDR3 spells CAWSPLAGGNNEQFF. The CDR3 nucleotides read TGTGCCTGGAGTCCCCTAGCGGGAGGGAACAATGAGCAGTTCTTC.

The chain joins TRBV5-1 to TRBJ1-3; TRBD1 matches at 7 bases. From germline, CDR1 is SGHRS and CDR2 YFSETQ. CDR3 size: 16 residues. V lost 1 base to trimming and J lost 3 bases; unmatched junction nucleotides: 7. The CDR3 reads CASSLPRQGGGNTIYF. CDR3 bases: TGCGCCAGCAGCTTGCCGCGACAGGGAGGTGGAAACACCATATATTTT.

Notes on this clone: Different DNA sequences within this sample yield the same CDR3. The chain links TRBV7-9 to TRBJ2-1; D is unresolved. The CDR3 is made up of 11 amino acids. Germline V gene lookup returns CDR1 SEHNR and CDR2 FQNEAQ (reference sequence). V lost 5 bases and J 7 bases, leaving 6 bases between the germline ends. The CDR3: CASSLGNEQFF. The DNA of the CDR3 is TGTGCCAGCAGCCTAGGTAATGAGCAGTTCTTC. Full variable domain (remainder filled in from reference TRBV7-9 and TRBJ2-1): DTGVSQNPRHKITKRGQNVTFRCDPISEHNRLYWYRQTLGQGPEFLTYFQNEAQLEKSRLLSDRFSAERPKGSFSTLEIQRTEQGDSAMYLCASSLGNEQFFGPGTRLTVL.

As concerns this clone: The same CDR3 can be traced to other DNA sequences in this sample. The V and J genes are TRBV18 and TRBJ2-1; D gene ambiguous. Between the trimmed V and J ends, which lost 0 bases and 6 bases, there was a span of 9 bases. CDR1 is KGHSH, CDR2 LQKENI, per germline. The CDR3 extends over 14 amino acids. DNA for the CDR3: TGTGCCAGCTCACCACCTCTTTTGACCAATGAGCAGTTCTTC. It encodes CASSPPLLTNEQFF.

The chain joins TRBV19 to TRBJ2-1; the D is unclear. V was clipped by 9 bases and J by 10 bases, with 13 bases between them. The CDR3 totals 11 residues. The germline V gene has CDR1 LNHDA and CDR2 SQIVND (reference sequence). The CDR3: CARLGFGEQFF. In DNA, the CDR3 is TGTGCCAGACTTGGATTCGGCGAGCAGTTCTTC.

V is TRBV2 and J is TRBJ2-7; D remains unclear. This CDR3 is 16 amino acids long. V dropped 4 bases and J dropped 3 bases, with 19 bases sitting between them. Germline assignment: CDR1 SNHLY and CDR2 FYNNEI. The CDR3 loop is CASSGDRVESGYEQYF. CDR3 DNA: TGTGCCAGCAGTGGCGATAGGGTAGAATCCGGCTACGAGCAGTACTTC.